The 10 T cell receptor beta chains in this list originate from one sample, sequenced in a study of hypomethylating agent response in myelodysplastic syndrome. This table comes from immunoSEQ multiplex PCR, and its TCRdb copy is limited to in-frame clones, with some not included. The top ten clones hold approximately 25% of a sample with some 4,500 clones, 82% of them seen once. The specimen was bone marrow, collected before or after starting hypomethylating agent treatment for myelodysplastic syndrome (not recorded which). The receptors stem from a human donor with myelodysplastic syndrome.

This chain uses TRBV2 with TRBJ2-1, with 9 nucleotides matching TRBD1. The V gene's germline CDR1 is SNHLY and CDR2 FYNNEI. The CDR3 is 15 amino acids. Trimming took 3 bases from V and 9 from J; bases not matched to a gene: 9. The CDR3 loop is CASSDNRGLNAEQFF. The CDR3 bases are TGTGCCAGCAGTGATAACAGGGGGCTCAATGCTGAGCAGTTCTTC.

This chain joins TRBV10-2 and TRBJ2-5; 8 bases agree with TRBD1. The tail of the sequence fits TRBJ2-7 better, so the J call may be wrong. The CDR3 is made up of 11 amino acids. From germline, CDR1 is WSHSY and CDR2 SAAADI. Here the CDR3 reads CASGQGDEQYF. The CDR3 region has the DNA TGCGCCAGCGGACAGGGCGACGAGCAGTACTTC.

The chain combines TRBV6-5 with TRBJ1-5; D gene uncertain. With 7 bases removed from V and 1 base from J, the gap between germline ends came to 11 bases. Germline V gene lookup returns CDR1 MNHEY and CDR2 SVGAGI. The CDR3 covers 14 residues. The CDR3 region has the DNA TGTGCCAGCACCCCTGGGAGAAGCAATCAGCCCCAGCATTTT. Protein: CASTPGRSNQPQHF.

The chain links TRBV14 to TRBJ2-1; the D is unclear. CDR3 size: 16 residues. Trimming took off 0 bases at V and 0 bases at J, with 9 bases between the two ends. From germline, CDR1 is SGHDN and CDR2 FVKESK. The CDR3 DNA sequence: TGTGCCAGCAGCCAAGAAAACTACCTCTCCTACAATGAGCAGTTCTTC. It is translated as CASSQENYLSYNEQFF.

This rearrangement joins TRBV13 to TRBJ2-2; TRBD2 aligns across 8 bases. The CDR3 spans 17 residues. The trim removed 4 bases at V and 5 bases at J, leaving 12 bases unmatched. In germline, CDR1 is PRHDT, CDR2 FYEKMQ (reference sequence). CDR3 region: CASSSTYRRGVTGELFF. CDR3 DNA: TGTGCCAGCAGCTCCACATACCGGCGGGGGGTGACCGGGGAGCTGTTTTTT. Based on the CDR3 plus reference TRBV13 and TRBJ2-2, the full variable domain is AAGVIQSPRHLIKEKRETATLKCYPIPRHDTVYWYQQGPGQDPQFLISFYEKMQSDKGSIPDRFSAQQFSDYHSELNMSSLELGDSALYFCASSSTYRRGVTGELFFGEGSRLTVL.

The V call is TRBV18, the J call TRBJ2-7; D perhaps matches TRBD1 (5 bases). The length of the CDR3 is 13 residues. Between the trimmed V and J ends, which lost 6 bases and 5 bases, there was a span of 14 bases. The V gene's germline CDR1 is KGHSH and CDR2 LQKENI. CDR3 sequence: CASSFGRRDEQYF. CDR3 bases: TGTGCCAGCTCCTTTGGGCGCAGGGACGAGCAGTACTTC.

The rearrangement uses TRBV9 and TRBJ2-1, with 10 positions matching TRBD2. Germline assignment: CDR1 SGDLS and CDR2 YYNGEE. The CDR3 is 16 residues long. V dropped 4 bases and J dropped 9; count of bases not matched to a gene: 13. CDR3 loop: CASSPIAGGAVSEQFF. CDR3 DNA: TGTGCCAGCAGCCCCATAGCGGGGGGAGCCGTAAGTGAGCAGTTCTTC.

The CDR3 nucleotides read TGTGCCAGCAGCCTTCAAGCGGGGAGCACAGATACGCAGTATTTT. Translated, it gives CASSLQAGSTDTQYF. The genes are TRBV4-2 and TRBJ2-3; TRBD2 matches 7 bases. The CDR3 covers 15 residues. J lost 0 bases, V lost 4 bases, and 4 bases had no gene match. Germline assignment: CDR1 LGHNA and CDR2 YNFKEQ.

The J gene is TRBJ2-3, the V gene TRBV14; 9 nucleotides align to TRBD1. The CDR3 has 15 residues. Losses at the gene ends were 5 bases for V and 4 bases for J; bases not matched to a gene: 7. CDR1 is SGHDN, CDR2 FVKESK, per germline. CDR3 sequence (DNA): TGTGCCAGCAGCGTCCGGGACAGGGAATCAGATACGCAGTATTTT. As protein: CASSVRDRESDTQYF. The full variable domain, in which reference TRBV14 and TRBJ2-3 provide the parts outside the CDR3, is EAGVTQFPSHSVIEKGQTVTLRCDPISGHDNLYWYRRVMGKEIKFLLHFVKESKQDESGMPNNRFLAERTGGTYSTLKVQPAELEDSGVYFCASSVRDRESDTQYFGPGTRLTVL.

The V call is TRBV7-2, the J call TRBJ1-2; the D is unclear. The CDR3 contains 13 residues. Between the trimmed V and J ends, which lost 1 base and 2 bases, there was a span of 5 bases. CDR1 is SGHTA and CDR2 is FQGNSA in the germline V gene. The CDR3 spells CASSLGQNYGYTF. The CDR3 DNA reads as TGTGCCAGCAGCTTAGGGCAGAACTATGGCTACACCTTC.